These 15 T cell receptor beta chains came from one sample sequenced in a study of OX40 agonist ivuxolimab in advanced cancers. Libraries were constructed by the immunoSEQ multiplex PCR assay. TCRdb took over this immuneACCESS table, retaining in-frame rearrangements with V and J assigned. Such tables are incomplete; in checked studies, under half of the missing clones stem from an unresolved V gene, and the remainder is unexplained. The sample table contains roughly 77,000 clones; only one count was recorded for roughly 80% of them. The ten biggest clones cover about 4.9% of the sample. Specimen: CD4+ or CD8+ T cells sorted from blood, collected in a trial of the OX40 agonist ivuxolimab. The receptors were gathered from an adult with an advanced solid tumor such as melanoma, head and neck, liver or kidney cancer.

The chain is built from TRBV5-1 and TRBJ1-4, with TRBD1 matching over 7 bases. Unmatched junction bases numbered 7, after V lost 1 base and J lost 4 bases. There are 16 residues in the CDR3. The germline V gene encodes CDR1 SGHRS and CDR2 YFSETQ. Here the CDR3 DNA reads TGCGCCAGCAGCTTGTTACCCAGGGGGAATAATGAAAAACTGTTTTTT. Its translation: CASSLLPRGNNEKLFF.

The rearrangement joins TRBV28 to TRBJ1-1, with D possibly TRBD1 on 6 matching bases. In germline, CDR1 is MDHEN, CDR2 SYDVKM. This CDR3 comprises 16 residues. Trimming left V 3 bases short and J 1 base short, with 15 bases between. CDR3 nucleotides: TGTGCCAGCAGTTTTGCCCACGCAGGGGCGAACACTGAAGCTTTCTTT. Its protein product is CASSFAHAGANTEAFF.

The chain employs TRBV4-1 and TRBJ2-5; tentatively, D is TRBD2 (5 bases). V gave up 4 bases and J gave up 7 bases, with 13 bases separating them. CDR3 size: 13 residues. Germline assignment: CDR1 MGHRA and CDR2 YSYEKL. DNA of the CDR3: TGCGCCAGCAGCCCCGCTGGAGGTGGGACCCAGTACTTC. This translates into CASSPAGGGTQYF.

This rearrangement joins TRBV13 to TRBJ2-1, with D uncertain. This CDR3 spans 11 amino acids. Trimming stripped 6 bases from V and 2 bases from J, with 2 bases between. Germline values: CDR1 PRHDT, CDR2 FYEKMQ (reference sequence). CDR3 sequence: CASRPYNEQFF. CDR3 sequence (DNA): TGTGCCAGCAGGCCCTACAATGAGCAGTTCTTC.

V gene TRBV11-3 combines with J gene TRBJ1-4; the D gene is possibly TRBD1 (5 bases). V dropped 5 bases and J dropped 5 bases, with 15 bases sitting between them. CDR3 length: 15 amino acids. Germline CDR1 reads SGHNT; CDR2 reads YENEEA. CDR3 DNA: TGTGCCAGCAGCCCCGTTGGGGGGAGGAATGAAAAACTGTTTTTT. Protein: CASSPVGGRNEKLFF.

The chain links TRBV30 to TRBJ1-1; 7 nucleotides match TRBD1. The germline CDR1 and CDR2 sequences are GTSNPN and SVGIG (reference sequence). The CDR3 totals 14 residues. With V trimmed by 4 bases and J by 7 bases, 12 bases remained unmatched. CDR3 nucleotides: TGTGCCTGGAACCCCAGGGGGGCTAATAATGAAGCTTTCTTT. Its translation is CAWNPRGANNEAFF. Full variable domain (outside the CDR3, taken from reference TRBV30 and TRBJ1-1): SQTIHQWPATLVQPVGSPLSLECTVEGTSNPNLYWYRQAAGRGLQLLFYSVGIGQISSEVPQNLSASRPQDRQFILSSKKLLLSDSGFYLCAWNPRGANNEAFFGQGTRLTVV.

The chain employs TRBV7-8 and TRBJ1-2, with D tentatively TRBD1 (6 bases). Germline V gives CDR1 SGHVS, CDR2 FQNEAQ. Trimming removed 7 bases at V and 7 bases at J, with 19 bases between. The length of the CDR3 is 14 residues. The CDR3 protein is CASNLQGGAGGYTF. CDR3 sequence (DNA): TGTGCCAGCAACCTACAGGGCGGAGCCGGTGGCTACACCTTC.

This clone was detected only a few times. The rearrangement links TRBV6-1 to TRBJ1-2; D remains unclear. V lost 1 base, J lost 2 bases, and 11 bases lay in between. This CDR3 region has 15 residues. Looked up from germline, CDR1 is MNHNS and CDR2 is SASEGT. The CDR3, as DNA: TGTGCCAGCAGTGAAGTGGCCAGGACCAACTATGGCTACACCTTC. Amino acid sequence: CASSEVARTNYGYTF.

V is TRBV19 and J is TRBJ1-5, with TRBD1 as a possible D gene (5 bases). From germline, CDR1 is LNHDA and CDR2 SQIVND (reference sequence). V lost 4 bases, J lost 1 base, and 23 bases lay in between. CDR3 length equals 19 residues. In nucleotides, the CDR3 is TGTGCCAGTAGTACCCAGCGGGCAGGGAACGATGTAAGCAATCAGCCCCAGCATTTT. Protein product: CASSTQRAGNDVSNQPQHF.

This clone was observed once. V usage is TRBV5-1 and J usage is TRBJ1-2, with 7 bases that match TRBD1. V dropped 4 bases and J dropped 7; count of bases not matched to a gene: 4. The CDR3 extends over 12 amino acids. CDR1 and CDR2 from the germline V gene are SGHRS and YFSETQ. CDR3 sequence (DNA): TGCGCCAGCAGCCTGGACAGGCTTGGCTACACCTTC. It is translated as CASSLDRLGYTF.

The V call is TRBV18, the J call TRBJ2-7; TRBD2 agrees at 12 bases. The germline CDR1 and CDR2 sequences are KGHSH and LQKENI. After removal of 4 bases from V and 2 bases from J, the junction contained 0 bases not matched to a gene. CDR3 length: 14 amino acids. CDR3 loop: CASSRTSGAYEQYF. The CDR3 region has the DNA TGTGCCAGCTCACGGACTAGCGGGGCCTACGAGCAGTACTTC.

The V call is TRBV28, the J call TRBJ2-5, with D possibly matching TRBD1 (6 bases). The DNA end favors TRBJ2-7, so the J call may be wrong. Germline V CDR1 and CDR2: MDHEN, SYDVKM. The CDR3 is made up of 13 amino acids. CDR3 bases: TGTGCCACCTGGACAGTGAATTTCTACGAGCAGTACTTC. Its translation is CATWTVNFYEQYF.

CDR3 sequence (DNA): TGTGCCAGTAGTATGGGGGTAGCGGGAGTCTACGAGCAGTACTTC. Protein: CASSMGVAGVYEQYF. The V and J genes are TRBV19 and TRBJ2-7; the match to TRBD2 covers 9 bases. This CDR3 comprises 15 residues. The J segment lost 3 bases and the V segment lost 3 bases, leaving 6 bases of the junction unmatched. CDR1 is LNHDA and CDR2 is SQIVND in the germline V gene (reference sequence).

The chain is built from TRBV4-3 and TRBJ2-7; tentative D call: TRBD1 (6 bases). V was cut by 0 bases and J by 3 bases, with 18 bases left in between. Germline CDR1 and CDR2: LGHNA and YSLEER. This CDR3 spans 17 amino acids. In DNA form, the CDR3 reads TGCGCCAGCAGCCAAGAGCCGACAGGATTCGTTAACTACGAGCAGTACTTC. Translation: CASSQEPTGFVNYEQYF.

This chain connects TRBV6-1 to TRBJ2-3; D gene ambiguous. This CDR3 spans 14 amino acids. Germline V gives CDR1 MNHNS, CDR2 SASEGT. V was clipped by 7 bases and J by 0 bases, with 11 bases between them. This CDR3 is CASKMVTSTDTQYF. CDR3 DNA sequence: TGTGCCAGCAAGATGGTTACCAGCACAGATACGCAGTATTTT.